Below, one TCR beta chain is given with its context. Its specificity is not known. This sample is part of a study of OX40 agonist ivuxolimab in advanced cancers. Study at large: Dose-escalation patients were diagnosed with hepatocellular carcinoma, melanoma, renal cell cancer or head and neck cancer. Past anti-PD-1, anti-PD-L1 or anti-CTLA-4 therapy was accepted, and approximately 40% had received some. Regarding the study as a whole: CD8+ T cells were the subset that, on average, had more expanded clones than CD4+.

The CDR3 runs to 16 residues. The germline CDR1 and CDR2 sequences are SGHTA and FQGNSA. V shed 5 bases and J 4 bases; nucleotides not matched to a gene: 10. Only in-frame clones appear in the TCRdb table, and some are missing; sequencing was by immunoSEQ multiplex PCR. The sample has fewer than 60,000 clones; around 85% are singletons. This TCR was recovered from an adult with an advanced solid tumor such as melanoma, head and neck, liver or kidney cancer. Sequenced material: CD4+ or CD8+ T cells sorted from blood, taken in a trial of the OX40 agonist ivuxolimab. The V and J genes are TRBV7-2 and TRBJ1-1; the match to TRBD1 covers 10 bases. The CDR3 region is CASSPQWTGGGTEAFF. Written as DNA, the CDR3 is TGTGCCAGCAGCCCACAATGGACAGGGGGAGGCACTGAAGCTTTCTTT. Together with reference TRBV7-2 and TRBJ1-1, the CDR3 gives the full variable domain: GAGVSQSPSNKVTEKGKDVELRCDPISGHTALYWYRQSLGQGLEFLIYFQGNSAPDKSGLPSDRFSAERTGGSVSTLTIQRTQQEDSAVYLCASSPQWTGGGTEAFFGQGTRLTVV.